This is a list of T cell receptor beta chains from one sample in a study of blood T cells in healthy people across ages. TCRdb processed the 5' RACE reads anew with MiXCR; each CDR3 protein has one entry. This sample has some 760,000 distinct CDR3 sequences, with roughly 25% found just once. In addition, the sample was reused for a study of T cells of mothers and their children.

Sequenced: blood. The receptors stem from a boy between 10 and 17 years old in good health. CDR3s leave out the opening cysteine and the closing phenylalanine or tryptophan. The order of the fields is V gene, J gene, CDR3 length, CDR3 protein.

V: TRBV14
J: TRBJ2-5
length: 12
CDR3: ASSQGTLLGTQY

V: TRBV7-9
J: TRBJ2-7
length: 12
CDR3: ASSPPGQGSEQY

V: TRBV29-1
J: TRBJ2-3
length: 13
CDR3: SVEGGTSSTDTQY

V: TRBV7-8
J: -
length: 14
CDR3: ASSLQTATTTNEQF

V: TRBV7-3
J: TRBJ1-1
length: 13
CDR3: ASSPTAGGASEAF

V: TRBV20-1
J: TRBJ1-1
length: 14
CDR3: SARDGQGGLNTEAF

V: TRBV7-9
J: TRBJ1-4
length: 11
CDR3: ASSGEGYEKLF

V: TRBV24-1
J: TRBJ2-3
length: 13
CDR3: ATSDTGTGTDTQY

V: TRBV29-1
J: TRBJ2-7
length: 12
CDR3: SVGTSGSSYEQY

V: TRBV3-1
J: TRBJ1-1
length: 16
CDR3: ASSQVGIRGIMNTEAF

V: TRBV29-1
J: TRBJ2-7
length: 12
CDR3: SVAGQLGIYEQY

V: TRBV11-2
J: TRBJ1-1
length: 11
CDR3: ASSSVLNTEAF

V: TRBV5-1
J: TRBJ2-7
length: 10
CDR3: ASSSGPFEQY

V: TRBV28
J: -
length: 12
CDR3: ASSSAGISYEQY

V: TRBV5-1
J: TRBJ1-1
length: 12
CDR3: ASNLNRGSTEAF

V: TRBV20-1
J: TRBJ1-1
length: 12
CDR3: SARVTGVYTEAF

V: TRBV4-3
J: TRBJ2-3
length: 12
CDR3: ASSQGRAVDTQY

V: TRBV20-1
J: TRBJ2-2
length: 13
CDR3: SARPGATNTGELF

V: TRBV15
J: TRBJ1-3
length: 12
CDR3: ATSPTDSGNTIY

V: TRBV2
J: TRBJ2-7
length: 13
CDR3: ASSPGGGQGYEQY

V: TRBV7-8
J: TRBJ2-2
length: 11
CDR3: ASKVRGTGELF

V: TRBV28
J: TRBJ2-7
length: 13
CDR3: ASSLGASGSREQY